The present entry profiles one T cell receptor beta chain with its context. Its specificity is not known. Time point specified: pretreatment peripheral blood. The data originate from a study of PD-L1 blockade in urothelial cancer. As for the study in general: Timepoints chosen for blood analysis were 3 weeks (second dose) and 6 weeks after treatment start. Peripheral blood specimens exhibited a median yield of about 140,000 T cells. Whole-study findings and limits: Clones that were tumor-associated expanded more in the blood of durable-benefit patients at 3 weeks.

Spike-ins of synthetic TCR analog templates went into each PCR. Method: immunoSEQ multiplex PCR; TCRdb's copy keeps in-frame clones and lacks some. In the table there are 15,000 to 20,000 clones, over 75% of which are singletons. CDR1 and CDR2 (germline): MNHEY, SVGAGI. V dropped 3 bases and J dropped 2; count of bases not matched to a gene: 3. This CDR3 is built from 15 residues. The starting material was PBMCs, obtained around atezolizumab (anti-PD-L1) treatment. The genes are TRBV6-5 and TRBJ2-1; TRBD2 matches 8 bases. This TCR came from a man in his sixties or seventies with urothelial cancer. CDR3 sequence reads: CASSYKRGTYNEQFF. CDR3 DNA: TGTGCCAGCAGTTATAAGCGGGGGACCTACAATGAGCAGTTCTTC.